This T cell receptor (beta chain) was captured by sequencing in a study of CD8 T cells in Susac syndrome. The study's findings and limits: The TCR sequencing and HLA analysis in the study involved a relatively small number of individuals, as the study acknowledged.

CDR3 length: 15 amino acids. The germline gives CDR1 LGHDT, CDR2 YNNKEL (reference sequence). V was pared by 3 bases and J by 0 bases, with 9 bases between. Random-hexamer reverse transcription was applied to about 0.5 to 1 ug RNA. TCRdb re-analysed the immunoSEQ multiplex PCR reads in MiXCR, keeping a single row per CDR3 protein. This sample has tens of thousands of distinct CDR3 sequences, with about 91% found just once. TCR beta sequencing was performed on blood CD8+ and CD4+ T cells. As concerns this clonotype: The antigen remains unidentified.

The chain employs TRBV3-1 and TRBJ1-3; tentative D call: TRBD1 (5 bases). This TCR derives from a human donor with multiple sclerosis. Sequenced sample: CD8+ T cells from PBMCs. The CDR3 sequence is CASSQGPTSGNTIYF. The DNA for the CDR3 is TGTGCCAGCAGCCAGGGACCTACCTCTGGAAACACCATATATTTT.